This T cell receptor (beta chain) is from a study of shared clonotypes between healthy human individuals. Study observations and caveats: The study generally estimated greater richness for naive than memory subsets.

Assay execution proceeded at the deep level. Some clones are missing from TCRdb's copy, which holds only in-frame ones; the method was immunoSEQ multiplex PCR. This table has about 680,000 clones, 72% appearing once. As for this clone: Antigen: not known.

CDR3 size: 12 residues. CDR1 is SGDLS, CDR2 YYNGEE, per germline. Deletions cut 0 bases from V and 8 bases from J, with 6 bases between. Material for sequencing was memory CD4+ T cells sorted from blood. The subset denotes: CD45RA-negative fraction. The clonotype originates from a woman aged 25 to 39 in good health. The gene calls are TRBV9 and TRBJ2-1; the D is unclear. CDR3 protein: CASSVDAYEQFF. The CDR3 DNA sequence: TGTGCCAGCAGCGTAGACGCCTATGAGCAGTTCTTC.